A single sample is the source of the 8 T cell receptor beta chains below, sequenced in a study of long-term antiretroviral therapy in people with HIV. This was the immunoSEQ v3.0 assay at survey level. Sequenced by immunoSEQ multiplex PCR; TCRdb stores in-frame clones only, minus some. The sample includes tens of thousands of clones, about 83% of them seen just once. This material consisted of unsorted PBMCs, taken 0.4 years after starting antiretroviral therapy. All receptors derive from a man between 18 and 29 years old with HIV.

Only one count was recorded for this clone. V usage is TRBV11-2 and J usage is TRBJ2-7; no clear D. CDR1 is SGHAT, CDR2 FQNNGV, per germline. The CDR3 extends over 12 amino acids. V was clipped by 2 bases and J by 2 bases, with 4 bases between them. The CDR3 loop is CASSLSPYEQYF. The CDR3 nucleotides are TGTGCCAGCAGCTTAAGTCCCTACGAGCAGTACTTC. The full variable domain, completed using reference TRBV11-2 and TRBJ2-7, is EAGVAQSPRYKIIEKRQSVAFWCNPISGHATLYWYQQILGQGPKLLIQFQNNGVVDDSQLPKDRFSAERLKGVDSTLKIQPAKLEDSAVYLCASSLSPYEQYFGPGTRLTVT.

This clone was counted only a few times. One end of the junction is discordant with germline, which a read error may explain. The chain has TRBV27 and TRBJ1-1; D not certain. Per germline, CDR1 MNHEY and CDR2 SMNVEV (reference sequence). The CDR3 consists of 13 residues. As DNA, the CDR3 is TGTGCCAGCAGTATATCGAGGAACACTGAAGCTTTCTTT. Amino acids: CASSISRNTEAFF.

This clone has more than one count but fewer than ten. The DNA for the CDR3 is TGTGCCAGCAGCTTAGAAGCGGGAGCCCTCTCCTACAATGAGCAGTTCTTC. It encodes CASSLEAGALSYNEQFF. The chain is built from TRBV7-2 and TRBJ2-1; TRBD2 aligns across 8 bases. The CDR3 consists of 17 residues. J was trimmed by 0 bases and V by 1 base; bases with no gene match: 5. CDR1 and CDR2 (germline): SGHTA, FQGNSA.

V and J are TRBV9 and TRBJ2-3; no clear D. CDR1 is SGDLS and CDR2 is YYNGEE in the germline V gene. The length of the CDR3 is 14 residues. V was cut by 3 bases and J by 1 base, with 9 bases left in between. The CDR3 region has the DNA TGTGCCAGCAGCGCTGCGTTGGGCACAGATACGCAGTATTTT. Its protein is CASSAALGTDTQYF.

V is TRBV11-2 and J is TRBJ1-1; TRBD1 might be the D (5 bases). Trimming shortened V by 1 base and J by 0 bases, and 12 bases separated the two germline ends. CDR1 and CDR2 from the germline V gene are SGHAT and FQNNGV. The CDR3 contains 16 residues. The CDR3 loop is CASSLASQAMNTEAFF. Here the CDR3 DNA reads TGTGCCAGCAGCTTAGCTTCACAGGCGATGAACACTGAAGCTTTCTTT.

This clone has a handful of counts. The rearrangement joins TRBV5-4 to TRBJ1-2; D not certain. Trimming took off 3 bases at V and 0 bases at J, with 6 bases between the two ends. The CDR3 length is 13 residues. Per the germline V gene, CDR1 is SGHNT and CDR2 is YYREEE (reference sequence). The CDR3 sequence is CASSSDSNYGYTF. For the CDR3, the DNA is TGTGCCAGCAGCTCCGACTCTAACTATGGCTACACCTTC.

The V call is TRBV9, the J call TRBJ1-1; TRBD1 matches 9 bases. V dropped 0 bases and J dropped 5; count of bases not matched to a gene: 8. CDR1 is SGDLS, CDR2 YYNGEE, per germline. The CDR3 totals 16 residues. In DNA, the CDR3 is TGTGCCAGCAGCGTAGGGGACAGGGCTGGTTTGACTGAAGCTTTCTTT. Translation gives CASSVGDRAGLTEAFF.

This chain joins TRBV12-5 and TRBJ2-7; D unclear. V was pared by 6 bases and J by 2 bases, with 17 bases between. The germline V gene encodes CDR1 LGHNT and CDR2 FRNRAP. CDR3 length equals 15 residues. The CDR3 sequence is CASGLPSTTPYEQYF. The CDR3 coding sequence is TGTGCTAGTGGACTGCCTAGTACGACGCCCTACGAGCAGTACTTC.